Presented here are 30 T cell receptor beta chains from one specimen sequenced in a study of blood T cell repertoires in COVID-19 (dated by TCRdb to 2019 to 2021). Library preparation used the immunoSEQ multiplex PCR assay. TCRdb took this table from immuneACCESS and kept in-frame rearrangements with V and J called. Such tables lack part of the clones; where checked against another copy, unresolved V genes explain under half of the gap, and the rest is unexplained. Here the sample has hundreds of thousands of clones; about 85% occur a single time. The ten largest clones represent 15% to 20% of the sample. The source material was peripheral blood. The receptors were sampled from a woman at least 80 years old with active or convalescent COVID-19.

As DNA, the CDR3 is TGTGCCACCAGCACGGGGTATAATTCACCCCTCCACTTT. Protein: CATSTGYNSPLHF. This chain connects TRBV15 to TRBJ1-6; D ambiguous. The CDR3 contains 13 residues. The germline V and J ends were trimmed by 4 bases and 4 bases, with 5 bases remaining between them. CDR1 and CDR2 (germline): LNHNV, YYDKDF (reference sequence).

For this clone: Other DNA sequences within the sample encode an identical CDR3. The genes are TRBV27 and TRBJ1-2; no definite D call. Looked up from germline, CDR1 is MNHEY and CDR2 is SMNVEV (reference sequence). This CDR3 comprises 13 residues. Between the trimmed V and J ends, which lost 3 bases and 2 bases, there was a span of 7 bases. CDR3 bases: TGTGCCAGCAGTTTTCGCGGGAACTATGGCTACACCTTC. This sequence encodes CASSFRGNYGYTF.

This chain joins TRBV19 and TRBJ2-2, with 10 positions matching TRBD2. The J segment lost 5 bases and the V segment lost 5 bases, leaving 11 bases of the junction unmatched. CDR1 is LNHDA, CDR2 SQIVND, per germline (reference sequence). This CDR3 contains 17 residues. CDR3 bases: TGTGCCAGTAGTGCCTACTCTAGCGGGAGAATGACCGGGGAGCTGTTTTTT. The encoded protein is CASSAYSSGRMTGELFF.

CDR3 nucleotides: TGTGCCAGCAGCAAAGGGGGTCGGGGACAGACAAATGAAAAACTGTTTTTT. Its translation is CASSKGGRGQTNEKLFF. This rearrangement joins TRBV21-1 to TRBJ1-4; TRBD1, the D gene given by the table, was not confirmed from the DNA. TRBV21-1 is reported as a pseudogene. The CDR3 is made up of 17 amino acids.

This chain uses TRBV9 with TRBJ2-1; D might be TRBD2 (5 bases). Germline V CDR1 and CDR2: SGDLS, YYNGEE. The CDR3 extends over 15 amino acids. Trimming removed 3 bases from V and 3 bases from J, with 13 bases in between. CDR3 amino acids: CASSARAGSYNEQFF. CDR3 coding DNA: TGTGCCAGCAGCGCGAGGGCCGGTAGCTACAATGAGCAGTTCTTC.

This clone was seen once. The chain carries TRBV18 and TRBJ1-2; 7 nucleotides align to TRBD1. With 3 bases clipped from V and 8 bases from J, the junction kept 9 bases outside the gene matches. There are 14 residues in the CDR3. Per germline, CDR1 KGHSH and CDR2 LQKENI. CDR3 bases: TGTGCCAGCTCACCTACAGGACAGGTGGGGGGCTACACCTTC. Translating it yields CASSPTGQVGGYTF.

This clone was seen just once. The chain couples TRBV20-1 to TRBJ1-1; D perhaps matches TRBD1 (6 bases). The CDR3 is 14 amino acids. With 3 bases removed from V and 1 base from J, the gap between germline ends came to 12 bases. Germline CDR1 reads DFQATT; CDR2 reads SNEGSKA (reference sequence). The CDR3: CSASGQPGNTEAFF. In DNA, the CDR3 is TGCAGTGCTAGTGGACAGCCTGGGAACACTGAAGCTTTCTTT.

The rearrangement uses TRBV6-5 and TRBJ1-1, with 7 bases aligning to TRBD1. The V and J ends lost 4 bases and 7 bases, in that order; junction bases with no gene match: 6. The germline gives CDR1 MNHEY, CDR2 SVGAGI. CDR3 length: 13 amino acids. CDR3 DNA sequence: TGTGCCAGCAGTTTTAGGGGGCTTGGTGAAGCTTTCTTT. Its protein product is CASSFRGLGEAFF.

The J gene is TRBJ1-2, the V gene TRBV28, with 7 bases matching TRBD1. In germline, CDR1 is MDHEN, CDR2 SYDVKM. Trimming cost V 6 bases and J 12 bases; bases outside gene matches: 16. CDR3 length: 14 residues. CDR3 region: CASSLMTGPRDDTF. The CDR3 DNA reads TGTGCCAGCAGCCTCATGACAGGGCCTAGAGATGACACCTTC.

The chain carries TRBV7-2 and TRBJ2-7; TRBD1 aligns across 9 bases. Germline CDR1 reads SGHTA; CDR2 reads FQGNSA. The CDR3 runs to 15 residues. The V gene end was trimmed by 2 bases and the J gene end by 0 bases; junction bases not matched to a gene: 2. The CDR3 loop is CASSLRGQGSYEQYF. The CDR3 DNA is TGTGCCAGCAGCTTACGGGGACAGGGCTCCTACGAGCAGTACTTC. Using reference TRBV7-2 and TRBJ2-7 for the parts outside the CDR3, the full variable domain is GAGVSQSPSNKVTEKGKDVELRCDPISGHTALYWYRQSLGQGLEFLIYFQGNSAPDKSGLPSDRFSAERTGGSVSTLTIQRTQQEDSAVYLCASSLRGQGSYEQYFGPGTRLTVT.

The chain combines TRBV5-1 with TRBJ2-5; 8 bases agree with TRBD2. The V gene's germline CDR1 is SGHRS and CDR2 YFSETQ. The length of the CDR3 is 15 residues. Unmatched junction bases numbered 2, after V lost 0 bases and J lost 1 base. The CDR3 loop is CASSLEGTSQETQYF. For the CDR3, the DNA is TGCGCCAGCAGCTTGGAAGGGACTAGCCAAGAGACCCAGTACTTC.

The gene calls are TRBV19 and TRBJ1-2, with D tentatively TRBD1 (5 bases). The CDR3 has 14 residues. V was cut by 9 bases and J by 3 bases, with 17 bases left in between. Germline lookup yields CDR1 LNHDA and CDR2 SQIVND (reference sequence). CDR3 bases: TGTGCCAGCACCACCCCCCCAGGGTACTATGGCTACACCTTC. Protein: CASTTPPGYYGYTF.

V is TRBV4-3 and J is TRBJ2-3; D call uncertain. This CDR3 comprises 16 residues. Per germline, CDR1 LGHNA and CDR2 YSLEER. Trimming left V 1 base short and J 2 bases short, with 13 bases between. CDR3 loop: CASSQAAVRYTDTQYF. For the CDR3, the DNA is TGCGCCAGCAGCCAAGCCGCCGTTAGATACACAGATACGCAGTATTTT.

Remarks on this clone: Other DNA sequences within the sample encode an identical CDR3. This chain links TRBV19 with TRBJ2-7; 10 bases fit TRBD1. Germline trimming cut 3 bases from V and 2 bases from J; bases unmatched to any gene: 4. Looked up from germline, CDR1 is LNHDA and CDR2 is SQIVND (reference sequence). The CDR3 is made up of 15 amino acids. The CDR3 DNA reads as TGTGCCAGTAGTATCTGGGGACAGGGGACCTACGAGCAGTACTTC. Translating gives CASSIWGQGTYEQYF. Filled out from reference TRBV19 and TRBJ2-7, the complete variable domain reads DGGITQSPKYLFRKEGQNVTLSCEQNLNHDAMYWYRQDPGQGLRLIYYSQIVNDFQKGDIAEGYSVSREKKESFPLTVTSAQKNPTAFYLCASSIWGQGTYEQYFGPGTRLTVT.

This clone was picked up one time. The V gene is TRBV6-6, the J gene TRBJ2-7, with 8 bases fitting TRBD2. The J segment lost 5 bases and the V segment lost 5 bases, leaving 14 bases of the junction unmatched. The germline V gene encodes CDR1 MNHNY and CDR2 SVGAGI (reference sequence). The CDR3 extends over 16 amino acids. The chain's CDR3 is CASSIDASGLGNEQYF. CDR3 DNA sequence: TGTGCCAGCAGTATAGATGCTAGCGGGCTCGGGAACGAGCAGTACTTC.

The rearrangement uses TRBV18 and TRBJ1-1; 7 nucleotides agree with TRBD1. J gave up 4 bases and V 3 bases, and 5 bases lay outside the gene matches. CDR3 size: 14 residues. Germline loops: CDR1 KGHSH, CDR2 LQKENI. The CDR3 here is CASSPQTGFTEAFF. The CDR3 bases are TGTGCCAGCTCACCTCAGACAGGGTTCACTGAAGCTTTCTTT.

The chain carries TRBV19 and TRBJ2-7; a possible D gene is TRBD2 (5 bases). This CDR3 contains 13 residues. CDR1 LNHDA and CDR2 SQIVND come from the germline V gene (reference sequence). V was shortened by 8 bases and J by 1 base, with 12 bases between the two germline ends. CDR3 residues: CASSRTLSYEQYF. As DNA, the CDR3 is TGTGCCAGTTCGAGGACTCTATCCTACGAGCAGTACTTC.

The chain combines TRBV21-1 with TRBJ2-1; the table's D call TRBD2 went unverified against the DNA. TRBV21-1 is a pseudogene segment. The CDR3 totals 19 residues. DNA of the CDR3: TGTGCCAGCAGCATATCCGGGACTAGCGGGGGCGGTGACTACAATGAGCAGTTCTTC. It yields the protein CASSISGTSGGGDYNEQFF.

CDR3 protein: CASRQGWGTDTQYF. In DNA form, the CDR3 reads TGTGCCAGTCGACAGGGGTGGGGCACAGATACGCAGTATTTT. The V and J genes are TRBV19 and TRBJ2-3; TRBD1 matches 8 bases. CDR3 size: 14 residues. Losses at the gene ends were 8 bases for V and 1 base for J; bases not matched to a gene: 5. Germline V CDR1 and CDR2: LNHDA, SQIVND (reference sequence).

The chain combines TRBV4-1 with TRBJ2-7; 9 bases align to TRBD2. Trimming took 2 bases from V and 7 from J; bases not matched to a gene: 6. Germline V gives CDR1 MGHRA, CDR2 YSYEKL. This CDR3 spans 14 amino acids. CDR3 residues: CASSQLAGGREQYF. In DNA, the CDR3 is TGCGCCAGCAGCCAACTGGCGGGGGGGCGTGAGCAGTACTTC.

The chain combines TRBV19 with TRBJ1-3; D is ambiguous. V dropped 8 bases and J dropped 1 base, with 6 bases sitting between them. Germline V gives CDR1 LNHDA, CDR2 SQIVND (reference sequence). The CDR3 length is 12 residues. The CDR3 DNA reads TGTGCCAGTTCTCGGTCTGGAAACACCATATATTTT. Translation: CASSRSGNTIYF.

This clone was observed a single time. The CDR3, as DNA: TGTGCCAGCAGCTTAGGCCGTCAGGGCCCCCCTGGCTACACCTTC. Protein sequence: CASSLGRQGPPGYTF. J is TRBJ1-2 and V is TRBV13; D is perhaps TRBD1 (5 bases). V was cut by 0 bases and J by 7 bases, with 15 bases left in between. The CDR3 is 15 residues long. Germline V gene lookup returns CDR1 PRHDT and CDR2 FYEKMQ (reference sequence).

The J gene is TRBJ1-1, the V gene TRBV29-1; 7 bases line up with TRBD1. J gave up 5 bases and V 4 bases, and 4 bases lay outside the gene matches. CDR1 and CDR2 (germline): SQVTM, ANQGSEA. This CDR3 is built from 12 residues. The CDR3 DNA is TGCAGCGTTGGACAGGGTGGGACTGAAGCTTTCTTT. Translating gives CSVGQGGTEAFF.

The chain has TRBV5-6 and TRBJ2-1; 10 bases line up with TRBD2. CDR3 size: 16 residues. Per germline, CDR1 SGHDT and CDR2 YYEEEE. The V segment lost 0 bases and the J segment 9 bases; nucleotides outside the gene matches: 9. In DNA form, the CDR3 reads TGTGCCAGCAGCTTGGTGTCCAGCGGGGGGGCCCGTGAGCAGTTCTTC. It is translated as CASSLVSSGGAREQFF.

The V call is TRBV4-3, the J call TRBJ2-3; 9 nucleotides match TRBD2. CDR1 is LGHNA and CDR2 is YSLEER in the germline V gene. This CDR3 has 17 amino acids. With V trimmed by 2 bases and J by 4 bases, 10 bases remained unmatched. The CDR3 DNA reads TGCGCCAGCAGCCAATTGGCGGGACTAGCAGATTCAGATACGCAGTATTTT. Protein sequence: CASSQLAGLADSDTQYF.

The rearrangement links TRBV9 to TRBJ1-2; D unresolved. Deletions cut 1 base from V and 7 bases from J, with 8 bases between. CDR3 length: 12 residues. Germline values: CDR1 SGDLS, CDR2 YYNGEE. The CDR3 DNA sequence: TGTGCCAGCAGCGTACTCGTGAGTGGCTACACCTTC. This encodes CASSVLVSGYTF.

This chain connects TRBV6-2 or TRBV6-3 to TRBJ1-2; the D gene is possibly TRBD1 (5 bases). CDR1 and CDR2 from the germline V gene are MNHEY and SVGEGT. Trimming stripped 2 bases from V and 2 bases from J, with 9 bases between. This CDR3 contains 14 residues. CDR3 region: CASSYAAGNYGYTF. CDR3 sequence (DNA): TGTGCCAGCAGTTACGCGGCAGGGAACTATGGCTACACCTTC.

The chain links TRBV10-3 to TRBJ1-6, with 7 bases that match TRBD1. The CDR3 consists of 16 residues. The germline V gene has CDR1 ENHRY and CDR2 SYGVKD. V was clipped by 10 bases and J by 0 bases; unmatched bases: 9. The CDR3 nucleotides are TGTGCCACAGGAAAGACAGGGAACTCCTATAATTCACCCCTCCACTTT. Protein sequence: CATGKTGNSYNSPLHF.

V usage is TRBV20-1 and J usage is TRBJ2-2; no clear D. Germline values: CDR1 DFQATT, CDR2 SNEGSKA (reference sequence). V dropped 3 bases and J dropped 1 base, with 12 bases sitting between them. This CDR3 comprises 15 residues. The CDR3 DNA reads TGCAGTGCTAGTTGGGCTTCCCAGAACACCGGGGAGCTGTTTTTT. As protein: CSASWASQNTGELFF.

The gene calls are TRBV30 and TRBJ1-5; D not resolved. V gave up 0 bases and J gave up 4 bases, with 7 bases separating them. Germline CDR1 and CDR2: GTSNPN and SVGIG (reference sequence). This CDR3 spans 13 amino acids. The CDR3 protein is CAWSVLDNQPQHF. In nucleotides, the CDR3 is TGTGCCTGGAGTGTACTCGATAATCAGCCCCAGCATTTT.